This T cell receptor beta chain appears in the sequencing data of a study of T cell repertoires in cytomegalovirus infection. For the study at large: CMV infection plus the matching HLA type was flagged by public TCR beta signatures. Study-wide findings and caveats: Clonotypes of TCR beta that were HLA-C-restricted and CMV-specific dominated the ex vivo response. Totalled public TCR beta family frequency picked out people who carried CMV plus the relevant HLA.

CDR1 is MNHEY, CDR2 SVGEGT, per germline. CDR3 length equals 15 residues. V was pared by 2 bases and J by 5 bases, with 7 bases of the junction left unmatched. TCRdb reprocessed the reads via MiXCR and lists one record per CDR3 protein. Here the sample spans approximately 160,000 distinct CDR3 sequences, roughly 17% being singletons. With respect to this clonotype: The antigen remains unidentified.

Sequenced material: CD8+ T cells from PBMCs. The V call is TRBV6-2 or TRBV6-3, the J call TRBJ2-3, with 7 bases aligning to TRBD1. This TCR came from a human donor in good health (CMV status not recorded). Some clones in this sample may be carry-over from other donors' samples. CDR3 in amino acids: CASSYVKGAKDTQYF. Written as DNA, the CDR3 is TGTGCCAGCAGTTACGTAAAGGGGGCTAAAGATACGCAGTATTTT.